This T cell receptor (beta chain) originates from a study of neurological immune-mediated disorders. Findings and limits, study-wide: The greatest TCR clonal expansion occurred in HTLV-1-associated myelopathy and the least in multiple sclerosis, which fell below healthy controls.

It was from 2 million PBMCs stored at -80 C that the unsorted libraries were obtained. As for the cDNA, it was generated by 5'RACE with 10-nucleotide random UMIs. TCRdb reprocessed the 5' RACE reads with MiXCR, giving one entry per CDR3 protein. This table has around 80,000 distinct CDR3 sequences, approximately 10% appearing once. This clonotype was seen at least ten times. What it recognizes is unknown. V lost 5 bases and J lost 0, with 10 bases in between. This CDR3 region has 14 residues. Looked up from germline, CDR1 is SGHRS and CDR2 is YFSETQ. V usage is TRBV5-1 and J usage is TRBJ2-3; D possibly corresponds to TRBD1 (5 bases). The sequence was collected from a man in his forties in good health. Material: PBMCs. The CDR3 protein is CASRGPGSTDTQYF. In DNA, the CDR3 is TGCGCCAGCAGGGGGCCGGGCAGCACAGATACGCAGTATTTT.